This T cell receptor beta chain stems from a study of radiotherapy plus CTLA-4 blockade in lung cancer. Across the whole study: Of the patients, over 15% showed objective responses and 31% attained disease control.

A word on this clone: Its matching antigen is unknown.

Focal radiation plus CTLA-4 blockade with ipilimumab was administered to patients who had chemo-refractory metastatic non-small-cell lung cancer. CDR3 size: 14 residues. Trimming stripped 4 bases from V and 0 bases from J, with 10 bases between. CDR1 and CDR2 (germline): MNHEY, SVGAGI. The data were produced by immunoSEQ multiplex PCR, yet TCRdb's version contains in-frame clones alone and is incomplete. Among more than 25,000 clones listed, roughly four fifths were seen once. Study-level findings and limits: Early shifts in blood T cell clones, with interferon-beta, reportedly predicted response best. Expansion of tumor-derived TCR clones was observed in blood after radiotherapy plus ipilimumab.

The sample here was peripheral blood, taken from a patient treated with radiotherapy plus ipilimumab. This receptor was identified in a human donor with non-small cell lung cancer who had stable disease on radiotherapy plus ipilimumab. This sequence joins TRBV6-5 and TRBJ2-7; D perhaps matches TRBD2 (5 bases). The CDR3 sequence is CASSSAGSSYEQYF. The CDR3 bases are TGTGCCAGCAGTTCGGCGGGTTCCTCCTACGAGCAGTACTTC.